The T cell receptor (beta chain) described here comes from a study of OX40 agonist ivuxolimab in advanced cancers. Study-level background: One patient with hepatocellular carcinoma and two with cutaneous melanoma, three in all, had partial responses.

Of note for this clone: Its antigen remains unidentified.

V shed 3 bases, J shed 6 bases, and the junction held 4 bases outside the gene matches. Germline CDR1 and CDR2: LNHNV and YYDKDF (reference sequence). The CDR3 sequence is 14 residues long. Study conclusions and caveats: Partly responding patients at 0.1-3.0 mg/kg showed some of the smallest clonal expansion. The specificity for antigen of the expanded peripheral T cells was not determined. Certain nonresponders likewise exhibited a low normalized T-cell clonal expansion.

The table came from immunoSEQ multiplex PCR; TCRdb's copy has only in-frame clones and leaves some out. The repertoire consists of tens of thousands of clones, with roughly four fifths occurring once and the leading ten covering 4% to 6%. This material consisted of CD4+ or CD8+ T cells sorted from blood, taken in a trial of the OX40 agonist ivuxolimab. This TCR was recovered from an adult with an advanced solid tumor such as melanoma, head and neck, liver or kidney cancer. This chain uses TRBV15 with TRBJ1-4; 7 bases agree with TRBD1. CDR3 sequence: CATSSRGGDEKLFF. The CDR3 DNA follows: TGTGCCACCAGCAGCAGGGGGGGCGATGAAAAACTGTTTTTT.